This T cell receptor (beta chain) is from a study of naive and memory T cell subsets. This clonotype was seen ten or more times. Its antigen is currently unknown. General study results and limits: Naive repertoires, especially CD8, held a few larger clonotypes, possibly memory cells re-expressing CD45RA.

The beta constant-region primer was an equimolar mix of two oligonucleotides covering TRBC1 and TRBC2. Nested alpha and beta constant-region primers with the SP2 primer drove four PCR rounds on ligated cDNA. TCRdb analysed the UMI-ligation and nested PCR reads with MiXCR anew, one entry per CDR3 protein. The top ten clones hold 0.085% to 0.11% of a sample with 150,000 or so distinct CDR3 sequences, roughly 22% of them seen once. Germline V gives CDR1 MDHEN, CDR2 SYDVKM. The CDR3 totals 15 residues. V lost 3 bases, J lost 2 bases, and 4 bases stayed unmatched. Sequencing was carried out using naive CD4+ T cells from blood. The receptor comes from a human donor in good health. The rearrangement joins TRBV28 to TRBJ2-7, with 10 bases identical to TRBD1. CDR3 bases: TGTGCCAGCAGTTTCCCCGGGACAGGGGCCTACGAGCAGTACTTC. This encodes CASSFPGTGAYEQYF. Filled out from reference TRBV28 and TRBJ2-7, the complete variable domain reads DVKVTQSSRYLVKRTGEKVFLECVQDMDHENMFWYRQDPGLGLRLIYFSYDVKMKEKGDIPEGYSVSREKKERFSLILESASTNQTSMYLCASSFPGTGAYEQYFGPGTRLTVT.